These T cell receptor beta chains were read from a single sample in a study of shared clonotypes between healthy human individuals. The repertoire was sequenced with immunoSEQ multiplex PCR; TCRdb's copy has only in-frame clones and lacks some. The sample lists about 1.1 million clones, 77% occurring once. The sample comprised memory CD4+ T cells from PBMCs. Receptor source: a man aged 18 to 29 in good health. Some clones in this sample may be carry-over from other donors' samples. CDR3s include the opening cysteine and the closing phenylalanine or tryptophan. The D gene is left open where the match is weak. Only part of the rows carry a size: once, few, many, or a class if the clone is expanded.

j_call d_call clone_size v_call cdr3_aa cdr3_nt
TRBJ1-2 - - TRBV30 CAWSIGNYGYTF TGTGCCTGGTCCATCGGGAACTATGGCTACACCTTC
TRBJ2-5 - once TRBV6-6 CASSSRGAETQYF TGTGCCAGCAGCTCCCGTGGGGCAGAGACCCAGTACTTC
TRBJ1-3 - - TRBV2 CASLNPGNTIYF TGTGCCAGCCTGAACCCTGGAAACACCATATATTTT
TRBJ1-4 - - TRBV6-5 CASREGWDEKLFF TGTGCCTCCCGGGAGGGTTGGGATGAAAAACTGTTTTTT
TRBJ1-4 - - TRBV7-2 CASSLAGIATNEKLFF TGTGCCAGCAGCTTAGCCGGGATTGCAACTAATGAAAAACTGTTTTTT
TRBJ2-3 - - TRBV12-5 CASARQVPDTQYF TGTGCTAGTGCCCGACAGGTGCCAGATACGCAGTATTTT
TRBJ1-5 - few TRBV30 CAWSRPGHSNQPQHF TGTGCCTGGAGTCGGCCAGGACATAGCAATCAGCCCCAGCATTTT
TRBJ1-1 TRBD1 - TRBV27 CASARQGLETEAFF TGTGCCAGCGCCAGACAGGGGTTGGAGACTGAAGCTTTCTTT
TRBJ1-2 TRBD1 - TRBV14 CASSSRDRGNLNYGYTF TGTGCCAGCAGCTCCCGGGACAGGGGAAATCTAAACTATGGCTACACCTTC
TRBJ2-2 - - TRBV5-1 CASSLFSGGNTGELFF TGCGCCAGCAGCTTGTTTTCGGGCGGGAACACCGGGGAGCTGTTTTTT
TRBJ2-7 TRBD2 - TRBV18 CASTQSGAPLEQYF TGTGCCAGCACCCAGAGCGGGGCCCCCCTCGAGCAGTACTTC
TRBJ1-2 - - TRBV7-9 CASSSGQSNYGYTF TGTGCCAGCAGCTCGGGACAATCTAACTATGGCTACACCTTC
TRBJ2-1 TRBD1 - TRBV5-8 CASSLLTGYYEQFF TGTGCCAGCAGCTTACTGACAGGGTATTATGAGCAGTTCTTC
TRBJ2-5 TRBD2 - TRBV5-1 CASSDSGLAGGWETQYF TGCGCCAGCAGCGACTCGGGACTAGCGGGAGGGTGGGAGACCCAGTACTTC
TRBJ2-7 TRBD1 many TRBV18 CASSPYYALSGQGYEQYF TGTGCCAGCTCACCATACTACGCCCTTTCGGGACAGGGCTACGAGCAGTACTTC
TRBJ2-3 TRBD1 once TRBV30 CAWTRTGSSTDTQYF TGTGCCTGGACCAGGACAGGATCTAGCACAGATACGCAGTATTTT
TRBJ2-1 TRBD1 - TRBV7-9 CASSLIRGRGNEQFF TGTGCCAGCAGCTTAATCAGGGGGCGAGGCAATGAGCAGTTCTTC
TRBJ2-5 TRBD1 - TRBV30 CASSGGSETQYF TGTGCCTCCTCAGGGGGTTCGGAGACCCAGTACTTC
TRBJ1-4 - - TRBV28 CASSRDASSGKLFF TGTGCCAGCAGCCGGGACGCCAGCAGTGGAAAACTGTTTTTT
TRBJ2-3 - - TRBV5-1 CASRENTLSTDTQYF TGCGCCAGCAGGGAAAATACATTAAGCACAGATACGCAGTATTTT
TRBJ1-4 - once TRBV9 CASSPTDRSNEKLFF TGTGCCAGCAGCCCGACGGACAGATCTAATGAAAAACTGTTTTTT
TRBJ1-2 - - TRBV6-1 CASVEVLQGDYGYTF TGTGCCAGCGTCGAAGTTTTACAGGGAGACTATGGCTACACCTTC
TRBJ2-7 - - TRBV28 CASSAGLFSGYEQYF TGTGCCAGCAGTGCCGGGCTTTTTAGTGGCTACGAGCAGTACTTC
TRBJ1-3 - few TRBV7-2 CASSLLNTIYF TGTGCCAGCAGCTTGCTGAACACCATATATTTT
TRBJ2-2 - - TRBV18 CASSPFQVNTGELFF TGTGCCAGCTCACCATTCCAAGTGAACACCGGGGAGCTGTTTTTT
TRBJ2-3 TRBD2 - TRBV5-1 CASSLVLAGLTDTQYF TGCGCCAGCAGCTTGGTGCTAGCGGGACTCACAGATACGCAGTATTTT
TRBJ1-1 - - TRBV29-1 CSVELTFEGGTEAFF TGCAGCGTTGAACTCACTTTCGAGGGGGGTACTGAAGCTTTCTTT
TRBJ2-7 TRBD2 few TRBV6-5 CASSAPREGAYEQYF TGTGCCAGCAGTGCCCCTCGGGAGGGGGCCTACGAGCAGTACTTC
TRBJ2-7 TRBD1 - TRBV6-5 CATTDRGNSYEQYF TGTGCCACCACCGACAGGGGAAACTCCTACGAGCAGTACTTC
TRBJ2-7 TRBD2 - TRBV4-2 CASSQEASGSSYEQYF TGTGCCAGCAGCCAAGAGGCTAGCGGCAGCTCCTACGAGCAGTACTTC
TRBJ2-7 - - TRBV28 CASSFIQAGGEQYF TGTGCCAGCAGTTTTATACAGGCTGGAGGAGAGCAGTACTTC
TRBJ1-1 - - TRBV19 CASTKQSSTEAFF TGTGCCAGTACCAAACAAAGCAGCACTGAAGCTTTCTTT
TRBJ2-5 TRBD2 - TRBV11-2 CASSPGTSRAETQYF TGTGCCAGCAGCCCGGGGACTAGCAGGGCAGAGACCCAGTACTTC
TRBJ2-7 - - TRBV30 CAWRRGGRASLSYEQYF TGTGCCTGGAGAAGAGGGGGAAGGGCCAGCCTCTCCTACGAGCAGTACTTC
TRBJ1-3 - - TRBV6-6 CASSYSGFGNTIYF TGTGCCAGCAGTTACTCAGGTTTTGGAAACACCATATATTTT
TRBJ2-7 TRBD1 many TRBV4-1 CASSLPGTEVYEQYF TGCGCCAGCAGCCTCCCCGGGACAGAGGTCTACGAGCAGTACTTC
TRBJ1-2 TRBD1 - TRBV7-9 CASSLGQGGYTF TGTGCCAGCAGCCTGGGACAGGGGGGCTACACCTTC
TRBJ2-1 - - TRBV11-2 CASSPLRTGRYNEQFF TGTGCCAGCAGCCCCCTCAGAACAGGGAGATACAATGAGCAGTTCTTC
TRBJ2-3 - - TRBV9 CASSVVPHTDTQYF TGTGCCAGCAGCGTAGTTCCACACACAGATACGCAGTATTTT
TRBJ1-3 - - TRBV6-1 CATIPRKKAGNTIYF TGTGCCACGATACCCAGAAAAAAAGCGGGAAACACCATATATTTT
TRBJ2-2 - - TRBV11-2 CASSPALLRTNTGELFF TGTGCCAGCAGTCCAGCCCTCCTCAGGACGAACACCGGGGAGCTGTTTTTT